This T cell receptor (beta chain) originates from a study of T cell repertoires in cytomegalovirus infection. CDR3 length equals 15 residues. The ends lost 3 bases at V and 2 bases at J; junction bases unmatched: 6. CDR1 is MDHEN and CDR2 is SYDVKM in the germline V gene. TCRdb fed the reads into MiXCR, producing one record per CDR3 protein. The sample includes 200,000 to 300,000 distinct CDR3 sequences, approximately 10% of them seen just once. This clonotype was counted at least ten times. The rearrangement links TRBV28 to TRBJ2-5; 7 bases are shared with TRBD2. This receptor was identified in a human donor in good health (CMV status not recorded). Some clones in this sample may be carry-over from other donors' samples. The sequencing sample was made of PBMCs. CDR3 loop: CASSFMKGGQETQYF. The CDR3 nucleotides are TGTGCCAGCAGTTTTATGAAGGGAGGGCAAGAGACCCAGTACTTC. Supplemented by reference TRBV28 and TRBJ2-5, the full variable domain reads DVKVTQSSRYLVKRTGEKVFLECVQDMDHENMFWYRQDPGLGLRLIYFSYDVKMKEKGDIPEGYSVSREKKERFSLILESASTNQTSMYLCASSFMKGGQETQYFGPGTRLLVL.